This entry describes one T cell receptor (beta chain). The antigen remains undetermined. The sample is drawn from a study of CXCR3-negative and CXCR3-positive naive CD8 T cells. The TRB libraries of cDNA were built by UMI-labeled 5' RACE. With the 5' RACE reads reprocessed, TCRdb shows one record per CDR3 protein and no DNA. This listing includes 130,000 to 150,000 distinct CDR3 sequences. General observations from the study: Comparison of naive cells showed more hydrophobic TRB CDR3s in CXCR3-positive than in CXCR3-negative naive cells. After cryopreservation, CXCR3 expression dropped partially; most assays used fresh PBMCs. Similarly elevated diversity marked both naive subsets, with memory CD8+ cells showing far lower diversity.

This CDR3 is 14 amino acids long. Germline lookup yields CDR1 SQVTM and CDR2 ANQGSEA. Sequencing was done on a sample of naive CXCR3+ CD8+ T cells from blood. Subset: CD45RO-CCR7+CD27+CD95- naive CD8+ T cells expressing CXCR3 (TNR3+). The chain uses TRBV29-1 and TRBJ2-5; TCRdb picks TRBD1, but there is no DNA to check that call. The sequence was collected from a human donor in good health. Some clones in this sample may be carry-over from other donors' samples. The CDR3 region is CSVELAGMTETQYF.